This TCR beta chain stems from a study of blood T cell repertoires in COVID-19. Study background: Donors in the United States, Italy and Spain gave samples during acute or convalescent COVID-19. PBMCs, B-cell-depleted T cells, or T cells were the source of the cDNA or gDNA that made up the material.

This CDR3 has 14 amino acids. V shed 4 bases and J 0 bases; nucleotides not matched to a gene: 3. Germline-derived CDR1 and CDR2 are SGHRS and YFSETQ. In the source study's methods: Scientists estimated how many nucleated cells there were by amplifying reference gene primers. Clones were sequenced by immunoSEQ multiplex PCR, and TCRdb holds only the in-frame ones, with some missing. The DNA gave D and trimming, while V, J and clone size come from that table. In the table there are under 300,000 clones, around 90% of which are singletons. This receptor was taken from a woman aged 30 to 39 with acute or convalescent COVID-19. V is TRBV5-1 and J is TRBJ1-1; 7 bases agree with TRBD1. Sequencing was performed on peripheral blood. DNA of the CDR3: TGCGCCAGCAGCCAGGGACAGCTGAACACTGAAGCTTTCTTT. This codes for CASSQGQLNTEAFF.